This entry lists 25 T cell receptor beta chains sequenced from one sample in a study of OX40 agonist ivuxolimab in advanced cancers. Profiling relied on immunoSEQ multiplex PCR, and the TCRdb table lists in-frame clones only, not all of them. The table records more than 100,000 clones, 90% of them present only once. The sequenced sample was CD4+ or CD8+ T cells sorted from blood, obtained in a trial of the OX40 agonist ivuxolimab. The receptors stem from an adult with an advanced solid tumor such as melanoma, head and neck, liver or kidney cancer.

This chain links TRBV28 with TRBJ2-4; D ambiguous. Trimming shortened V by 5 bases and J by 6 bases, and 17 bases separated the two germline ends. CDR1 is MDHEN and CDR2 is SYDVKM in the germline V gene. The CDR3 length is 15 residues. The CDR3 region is CASSPPSLGRNIQYF. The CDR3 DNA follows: TGTGCCAGCAGTCCCCCTTCTTTAGGCAGAAACATTCAGTACTTC.

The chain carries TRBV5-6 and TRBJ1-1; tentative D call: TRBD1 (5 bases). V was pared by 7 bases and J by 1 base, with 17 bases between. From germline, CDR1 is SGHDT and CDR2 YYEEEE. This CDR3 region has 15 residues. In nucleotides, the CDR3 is TGTGCCAGCCATCCCTGGGGCCCACGGAACACTGAAGCTTTCTTT. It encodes CASHPWGPRNTEAFF.

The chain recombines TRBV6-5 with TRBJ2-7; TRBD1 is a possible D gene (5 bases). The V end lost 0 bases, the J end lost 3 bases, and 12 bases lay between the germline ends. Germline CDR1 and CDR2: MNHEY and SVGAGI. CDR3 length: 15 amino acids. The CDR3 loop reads CASSYSRDFLYEQYF. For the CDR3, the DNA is TGTGCCAGCAGTTACTCCAGGGATTTCCTCTACGAGCAGTACTTC.

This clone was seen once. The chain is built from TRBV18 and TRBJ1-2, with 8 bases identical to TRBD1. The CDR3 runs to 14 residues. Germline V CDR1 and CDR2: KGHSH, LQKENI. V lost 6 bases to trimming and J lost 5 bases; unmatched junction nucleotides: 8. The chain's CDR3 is CASSPDRARYGYTF. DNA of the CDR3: TGTGCCAGCTCGCCGGACAGGGCCCGTTATGGCTACACCTTC.

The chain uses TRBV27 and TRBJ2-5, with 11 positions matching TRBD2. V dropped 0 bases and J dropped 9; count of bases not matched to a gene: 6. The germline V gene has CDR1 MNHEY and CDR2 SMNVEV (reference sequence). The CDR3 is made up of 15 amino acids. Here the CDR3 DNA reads TGTGCCAGCAGTTTATCTCGGACTAGCGGGCTGCCCCAGTACTTC. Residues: CASSLSRTSGLPQYF.

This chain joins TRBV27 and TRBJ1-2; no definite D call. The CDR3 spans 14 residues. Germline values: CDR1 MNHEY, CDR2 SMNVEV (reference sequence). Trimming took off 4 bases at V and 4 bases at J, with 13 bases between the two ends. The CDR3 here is CASSSLRSVYGYTF. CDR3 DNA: TGTGCCAGCAGTTCCCTAAGAAGTGTCTATGGCTACACCTTC.

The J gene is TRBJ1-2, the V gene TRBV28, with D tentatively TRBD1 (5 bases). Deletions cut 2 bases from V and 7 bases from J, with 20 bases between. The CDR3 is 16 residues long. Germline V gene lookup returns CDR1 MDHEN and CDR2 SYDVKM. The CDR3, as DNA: TGTGCCAGCAGTTTACCCCCCGAAGGCAGGGCGAGTGGCTACACCTTC. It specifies CASSLPPEGRASGYTF.

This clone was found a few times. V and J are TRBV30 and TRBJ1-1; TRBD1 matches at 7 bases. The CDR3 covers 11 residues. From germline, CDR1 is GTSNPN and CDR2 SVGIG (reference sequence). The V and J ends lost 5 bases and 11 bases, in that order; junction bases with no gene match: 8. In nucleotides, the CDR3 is TGTGCCTGGGCCCAAGACAGGGTGGCTTTCTTT. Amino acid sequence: CAWAQDRVAFF.

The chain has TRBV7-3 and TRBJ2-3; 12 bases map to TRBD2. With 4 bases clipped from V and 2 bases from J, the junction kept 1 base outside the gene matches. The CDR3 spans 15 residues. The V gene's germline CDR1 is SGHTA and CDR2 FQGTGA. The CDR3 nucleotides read TGTGCCAGCAGCTGGACTAGCGGGATCACAGATACGCAGTATTTT. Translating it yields CASSWTSGITDTQYF.

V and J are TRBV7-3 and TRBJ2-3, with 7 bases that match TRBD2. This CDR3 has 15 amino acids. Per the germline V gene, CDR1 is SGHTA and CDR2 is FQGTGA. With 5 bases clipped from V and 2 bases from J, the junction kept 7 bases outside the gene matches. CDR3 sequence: CASSPRGTTTDTQYF. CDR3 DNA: TGTGCCAGCAGCCCGCGGGGGACGACCACAGATACGCAGTATTTT.

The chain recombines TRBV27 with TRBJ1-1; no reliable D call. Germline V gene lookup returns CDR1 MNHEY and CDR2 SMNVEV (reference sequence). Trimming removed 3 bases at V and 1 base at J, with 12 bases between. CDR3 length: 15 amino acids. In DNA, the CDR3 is TGTGCCAGCAGTTTTAGCGGAGTGACGAACACTGAAGCTTTCTTT. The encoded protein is CASSFSGVTNTEAFF.

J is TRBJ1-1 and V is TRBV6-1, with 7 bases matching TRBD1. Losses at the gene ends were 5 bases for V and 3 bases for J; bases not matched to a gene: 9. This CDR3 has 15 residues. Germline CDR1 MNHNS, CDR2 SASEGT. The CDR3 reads CASSLQGSGDTEAFF. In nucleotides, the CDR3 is TGTGCCAGCAGTCTACAGGGGAGTGGGGACACTGAAGCTTTCTTT.

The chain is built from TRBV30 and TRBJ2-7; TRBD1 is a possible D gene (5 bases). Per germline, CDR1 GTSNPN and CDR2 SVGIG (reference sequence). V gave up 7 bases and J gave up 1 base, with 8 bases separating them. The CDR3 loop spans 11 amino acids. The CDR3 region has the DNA TGTGCCTCAGGGTTGTCCTACGAGCAGTACTTC. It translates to CASGLSYEQYF.

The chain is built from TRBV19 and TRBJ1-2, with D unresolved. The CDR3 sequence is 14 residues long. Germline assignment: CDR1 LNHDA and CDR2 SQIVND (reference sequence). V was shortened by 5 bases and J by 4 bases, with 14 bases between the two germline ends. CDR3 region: CASSSNRESYGYTF. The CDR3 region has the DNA TGTGCCAGTAGTTCAAACCGGGAATCCTATGGCTACACCTTC. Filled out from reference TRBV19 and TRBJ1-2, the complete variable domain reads DGGITQSPKYLFRKEGQNVTLSCEQNLNHDAMYWYRQDPGQGLRLIYYSQIVNDFQKGDIAEGYSVSREKKESFPLTVTSAQKNPTAFYLCASSSNRESYGYTFGSGTRLTVV.

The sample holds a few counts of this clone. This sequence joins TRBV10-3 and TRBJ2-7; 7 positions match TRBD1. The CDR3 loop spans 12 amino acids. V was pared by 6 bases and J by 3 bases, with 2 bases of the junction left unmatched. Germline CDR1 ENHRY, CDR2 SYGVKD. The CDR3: CAISRDSYEQYF. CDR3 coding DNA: TGTGCCATCAGCCGGGACAGCTACGAGCAGTACTTC.

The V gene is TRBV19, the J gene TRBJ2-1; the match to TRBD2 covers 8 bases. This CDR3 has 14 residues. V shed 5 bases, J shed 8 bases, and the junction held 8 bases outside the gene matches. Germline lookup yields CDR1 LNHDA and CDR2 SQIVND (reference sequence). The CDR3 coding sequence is TGTGCCAGTAGTCCCAGCGGGAGTACCGATGAGCAGTTCTTC. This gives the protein CASSPSGSTDEQFF.

CDR3 in amino acids: CAWSAISRAGSRTQYF. In DNA, the CDR3 is TGTGCCTGGAGTGCTATTTCTCGTGCGGGGTCGCGAACGCAGTATTTT. The V gene is TRBV30, the J gene TRBJ2-3; a weak D match, TRBD2 (6 bases). The length of the CDR3 is 16 residues. Trimming shortened V by 1 base and J by 9 bases, and 23 bases separated the two germline ends. Germline assignment: CDR1 GTSNPN and CDR2 SVGIG (reference sequence).

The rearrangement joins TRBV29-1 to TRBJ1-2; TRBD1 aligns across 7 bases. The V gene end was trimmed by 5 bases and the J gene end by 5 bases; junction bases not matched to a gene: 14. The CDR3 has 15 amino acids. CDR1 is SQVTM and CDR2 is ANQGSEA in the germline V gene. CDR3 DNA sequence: TGCAGCGTTCCAACCTTGACAGGGCTGAGGTATGGCTACACCTTC. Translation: CSVPTLTGLRYGYTF.

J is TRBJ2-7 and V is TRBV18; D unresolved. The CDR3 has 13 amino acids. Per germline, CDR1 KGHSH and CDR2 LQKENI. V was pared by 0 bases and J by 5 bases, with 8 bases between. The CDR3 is CASSPPMGNEQYF. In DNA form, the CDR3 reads TGTGCCAGCTCACCACCTATGGGTAACGAGCAGTACTTC.

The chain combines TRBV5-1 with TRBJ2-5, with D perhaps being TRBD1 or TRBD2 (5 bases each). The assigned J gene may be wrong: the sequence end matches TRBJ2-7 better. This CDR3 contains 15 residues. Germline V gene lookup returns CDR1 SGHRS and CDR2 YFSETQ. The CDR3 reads CASSLAGKGPYEQYF. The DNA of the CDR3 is TGCGCCAGCAGCTTGGCCGGGAAGGGACCCTACGAGCAGTACTTC.

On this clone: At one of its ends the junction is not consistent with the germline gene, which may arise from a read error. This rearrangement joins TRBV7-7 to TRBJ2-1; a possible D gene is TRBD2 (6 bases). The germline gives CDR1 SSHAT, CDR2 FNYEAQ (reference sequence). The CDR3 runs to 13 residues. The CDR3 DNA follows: TGTGCTAGCAGCCAAACTAGCAGCGATGAGCAGTTCTTC. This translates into CASSQTSSDEQFF. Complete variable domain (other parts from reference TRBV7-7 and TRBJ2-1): GAGVSQSPRYKVTKRGQDVTLRCDPISSHATLYWYQQALGQGPEFLTYFNYEAQPDKSGLPSDRFSAERPEGSISTLTIQRTEQRDSAMYRCASSQTSSDEQFFGPGTRLTVL.

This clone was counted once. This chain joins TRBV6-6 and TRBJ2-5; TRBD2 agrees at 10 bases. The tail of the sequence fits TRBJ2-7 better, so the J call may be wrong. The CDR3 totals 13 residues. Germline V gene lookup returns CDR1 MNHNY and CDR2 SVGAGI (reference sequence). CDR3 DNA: TGTGCCAGCAGTAGCGGGAGGGCCTACGAGCAGTACTTC. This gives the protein CASSSGRAYEQYF.

The CDR3: CASRGAVVTYEQYF. CDR3 DNA: TGTGCCAGCAGAGGGGCGGTAGTAACCTACGAGCAGTACTTC. The J gene is TRBJ2-7, the V gene TRBV28; tentative D call: TRBD1 (5 bases). V lost 6 bases and J lost 2, with 14 bases in between. This CDR3 contains 14 residues. Germline CDR1 reads MDHEN; CDR2 reads SYDVKM.

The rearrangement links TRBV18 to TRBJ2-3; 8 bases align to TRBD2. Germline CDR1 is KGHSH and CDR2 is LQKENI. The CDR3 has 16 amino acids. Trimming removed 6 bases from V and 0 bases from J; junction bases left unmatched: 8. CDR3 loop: CASSPWTSSSTDTQYF. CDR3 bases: TGTGCCAGCTCCCCCTGGACTAGCTCTAGCACAGATACGCAGTATTTT. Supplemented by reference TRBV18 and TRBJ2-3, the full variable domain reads NAGVMQNPRHLVRRRGQEARLRCSPMKGHSHVYWYRQLPEEGLKFMVYLQKENIIDESGMPKERFSAEFPKEGPSILRIQQVVRGDSAAYFCASSPWTSSSTDTQYFGPGTRLTVL.

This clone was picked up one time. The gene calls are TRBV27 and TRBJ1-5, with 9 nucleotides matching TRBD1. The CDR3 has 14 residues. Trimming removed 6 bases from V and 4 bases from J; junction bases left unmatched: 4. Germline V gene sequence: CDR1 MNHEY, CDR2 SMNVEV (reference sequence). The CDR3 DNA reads TGTGCCAGCAGAATGGGACAGGGAAATCAGCCCCAGCATTTT. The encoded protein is CASRMGQGNQPQHF.